A single sample gave rise to the 3 T cell receptor beta chains below, sequenced in a study of radiation and T cells in renal cell carcinoma. Here immunoSEQ multiplex PCR was the method, and the copy in TCRdb shows in-frame clones only, minus some. The table lists 100,000 to 150,000 clones, about 81% of them singletons, with roughly 6.2% in the top ten. The sample's time point: blood 2 weeks post-SBRT. Treatment in this sample: 15 Gy SBRT to primary tumor, nephrectomy 4 weeks later. This material consisted of blood, taken from a patient whose treatment included radiotherapy and nephrectomy. Source of these receptors: a man aged 45-60 years with renal cell carcinoma.

The chain carries TRBV19 and TRBJ2-7; 8 bases align to TRBD1. The CDR3 totals 13 residues. Trimming removed 6 bases from V and 3 bases from J; junction bases left unmatched: 4. CDR1 is LNHDA and CDR2 is SQIVND in the germline V gene (reference sequence). CDR3 DNA: TGTGCCAGTAGCCCCGGGACAGGCTACGAGCAGTACTTC. It translates to CASSPGTGYEQYF.

About this clone: At one boundary the junction diverges from the germline segment, which might be a read error. This chain links TRBV7-6 with TRBJ1-3; no reliable D call. CDR3 length: 16 residues. CDR1 and CDR2 (germline): SGHVS, FNYEAQ. CDR3 coding DNA: TGTGCCGGCAGCGCAATCAGCGGTTTATCTGGAAACACCATATATTTT. Protein: CAGSAISGLSGNTIYF.

This clone came up a few times. V usage is TRBV28 and J usage is TRBJ2-7; TRBD2 matches 13 bases. The CDR3 loop spans 14 amino acids. V was clipped by 7 bases and J by 6 bases; unmatched bases: 6. CDR1 MDHEN and CDR2 SYDVKM come from the germline V gene. CDR3 protein: CASTSGTSGIEQYF. The CDR3 DNA is TGTGCCAGCACCTCCGGGACTAGCGGGATCGAGCAGTACTTC. The full variable domain, rest sourced from reference TRBV28 and TRBJ2-7, is DVKVTQSSRYLVKRTGEKVFLECVQDMDHENMFWYRQDPGLGLRLIYFSYDVKMKEKGDIPEGYSVSREKKERFSLILESASTNQTSMYLCASTSGTSGIEQYFGPGTRLTVT.